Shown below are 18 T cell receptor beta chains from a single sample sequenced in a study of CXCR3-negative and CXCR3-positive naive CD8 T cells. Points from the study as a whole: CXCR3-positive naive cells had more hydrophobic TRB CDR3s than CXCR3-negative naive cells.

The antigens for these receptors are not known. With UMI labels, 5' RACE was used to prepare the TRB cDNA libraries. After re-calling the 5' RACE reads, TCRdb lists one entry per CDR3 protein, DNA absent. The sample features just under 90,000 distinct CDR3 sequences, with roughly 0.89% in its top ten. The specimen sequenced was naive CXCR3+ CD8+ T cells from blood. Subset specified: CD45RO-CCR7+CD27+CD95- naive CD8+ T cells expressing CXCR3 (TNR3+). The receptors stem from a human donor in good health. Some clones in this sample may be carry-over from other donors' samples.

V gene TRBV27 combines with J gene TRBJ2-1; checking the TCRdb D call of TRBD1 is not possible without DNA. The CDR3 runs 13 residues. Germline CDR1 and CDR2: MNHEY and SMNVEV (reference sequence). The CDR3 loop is CASGTGAGVEQFF.

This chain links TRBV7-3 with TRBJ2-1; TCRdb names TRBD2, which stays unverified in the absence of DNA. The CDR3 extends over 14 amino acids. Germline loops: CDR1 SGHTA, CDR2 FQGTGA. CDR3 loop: CASSPVESTNEQFF.

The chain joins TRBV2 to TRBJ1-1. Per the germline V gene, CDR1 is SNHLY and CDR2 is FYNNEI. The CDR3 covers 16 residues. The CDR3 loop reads CASSESGWKTNTEAFF.

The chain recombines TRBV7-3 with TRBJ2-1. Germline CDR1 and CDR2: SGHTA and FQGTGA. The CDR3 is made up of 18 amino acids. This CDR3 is CASSLTLGIGVPNNEQFF.

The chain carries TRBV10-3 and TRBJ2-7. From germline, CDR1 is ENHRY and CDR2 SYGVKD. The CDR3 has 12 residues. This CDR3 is CAISESTYEQYF.

This CDR3 is CASRTGPSLGTEAFF. The chain recombines TRBV6-5 with TRBJ1-1. Germline V CDR1 and CDR2: MNHEY, SVGAGI. This CDR3 is 15 amino acids long.

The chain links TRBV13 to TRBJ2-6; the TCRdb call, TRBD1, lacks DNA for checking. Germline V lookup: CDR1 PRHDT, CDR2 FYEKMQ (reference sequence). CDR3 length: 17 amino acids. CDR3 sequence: CASSFGTERSGANVLTF.

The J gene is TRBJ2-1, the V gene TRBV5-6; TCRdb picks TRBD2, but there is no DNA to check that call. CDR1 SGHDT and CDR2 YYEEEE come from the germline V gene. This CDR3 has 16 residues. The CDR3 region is CASSWPTGTRGGEQFF.

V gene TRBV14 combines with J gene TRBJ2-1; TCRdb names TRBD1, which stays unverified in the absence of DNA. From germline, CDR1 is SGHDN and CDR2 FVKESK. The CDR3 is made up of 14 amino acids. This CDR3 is CASSQDYPAHEQFF.

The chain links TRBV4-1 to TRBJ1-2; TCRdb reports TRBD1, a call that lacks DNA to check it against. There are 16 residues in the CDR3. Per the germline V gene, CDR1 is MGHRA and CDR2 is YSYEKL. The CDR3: CASSPDGGSSNYGYTF.

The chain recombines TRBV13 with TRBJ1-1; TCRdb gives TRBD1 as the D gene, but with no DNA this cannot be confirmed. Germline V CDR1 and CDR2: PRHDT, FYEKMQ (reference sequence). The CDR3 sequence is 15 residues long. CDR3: CASSPMIRGWTEAFF.

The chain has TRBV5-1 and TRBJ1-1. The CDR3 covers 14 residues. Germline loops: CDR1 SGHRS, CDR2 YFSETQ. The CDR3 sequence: CASSSGRENTEAFF.

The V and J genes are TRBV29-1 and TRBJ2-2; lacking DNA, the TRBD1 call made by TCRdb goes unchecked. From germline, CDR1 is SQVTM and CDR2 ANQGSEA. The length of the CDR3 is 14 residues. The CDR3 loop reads CSVGFGGGTGELFF.

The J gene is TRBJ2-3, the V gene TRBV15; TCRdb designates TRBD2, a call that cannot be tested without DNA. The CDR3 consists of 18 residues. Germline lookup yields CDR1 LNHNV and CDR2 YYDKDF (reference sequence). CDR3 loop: CATRSATSGRARGDTQYF.

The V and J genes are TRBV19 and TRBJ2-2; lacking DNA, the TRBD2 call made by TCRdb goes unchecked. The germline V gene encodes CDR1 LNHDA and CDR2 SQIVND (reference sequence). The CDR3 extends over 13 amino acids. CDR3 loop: CASRLTGNGELFF.

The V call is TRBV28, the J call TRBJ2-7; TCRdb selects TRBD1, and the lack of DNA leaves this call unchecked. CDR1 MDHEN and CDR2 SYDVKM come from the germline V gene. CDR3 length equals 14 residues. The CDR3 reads CASSLPGNGYEQYF.

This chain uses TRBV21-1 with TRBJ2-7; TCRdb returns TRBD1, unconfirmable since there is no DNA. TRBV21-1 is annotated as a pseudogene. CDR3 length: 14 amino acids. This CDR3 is CADWRTGHKYEQYF.

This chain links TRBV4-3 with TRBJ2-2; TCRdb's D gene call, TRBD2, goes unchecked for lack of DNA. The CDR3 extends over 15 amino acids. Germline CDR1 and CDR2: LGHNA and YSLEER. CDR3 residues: CASSQGGDGTGELFF.